In its sample, the clone carrying this T cell receptor beta chain was seen once. Its antigen is still unknown. The CDR3 runs to 15 residues. Germline V CDR1 and CDR2: MNHEY, SMNVEV (reference sequence). V was clipped by 6 bases and J by 6 bases; unmatched bases: 10. Vbeta (60) and Jbeta (13) primers were used in the PCR. Generated by immunoSEQ multiplex PCR, the TCRdb table keeps only in-frame clones and is missing some. The repertoire includes about 130,000 clones, 79% of them detected once, and about 6.5% sits in the top ten. The record originates from a study of cytomegalovirus exposure and HLA in healthy donors. Broader study findings: With DRB1 most and HLA-C fewest, TCR association rates differed between HLA loci in a later analysis. Available immune exposure information was restricted to CMV serostatus only. Later analysis identified a missense DCLRE1C variant that was linked to TCR beta V- and J-gene trimming.

The receptor comes from a man aged 35-49 years in good health and CMV-seropositive. The chain employs TRBV27 and TRBJ2-1; 8 bases agree with TRBD2. Sequenced sample: PBMCs. The CDR3 loop reads CASSILGTSGNEQFF. The CDR3, as DNA: TGTGCCAGCAGCATACTAGGAACTAGCGGCAATGAGCAGTTCTTC.